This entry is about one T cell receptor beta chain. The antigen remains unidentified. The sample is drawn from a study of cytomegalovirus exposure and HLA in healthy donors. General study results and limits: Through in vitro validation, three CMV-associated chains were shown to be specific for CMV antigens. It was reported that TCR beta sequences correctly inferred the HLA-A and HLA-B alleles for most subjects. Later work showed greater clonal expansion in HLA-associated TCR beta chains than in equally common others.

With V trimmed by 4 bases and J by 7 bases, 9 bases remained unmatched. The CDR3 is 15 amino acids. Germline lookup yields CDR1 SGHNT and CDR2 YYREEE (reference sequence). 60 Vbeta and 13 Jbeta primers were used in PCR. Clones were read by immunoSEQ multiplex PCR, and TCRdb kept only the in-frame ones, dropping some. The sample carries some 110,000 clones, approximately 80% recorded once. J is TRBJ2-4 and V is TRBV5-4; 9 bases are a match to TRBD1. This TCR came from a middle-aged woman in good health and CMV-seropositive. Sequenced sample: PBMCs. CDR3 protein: CASSPASGTGNIQYF. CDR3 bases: TGTGCCAGCAGCCCTGCGTCAGGGACAGGGAACATTCAGTACTTC.